Sequencing of this T cell receptor (beta chain) was carried out in a study of cytomegalovirus exposure and HLA in healthy donors. On the study more broadly: The study's early data release held about 77 million unique TCRs from HLA-typed donors. Of the donors genotyped, 300 to 500 in all, about 76% fell in the Caucasian-associated ancestry cluster. Findings and caveats of the study: For cytomegalovirus status, the classifier reportedly gave diagnoses with high specificity and sensitivity.

As to this clone: Its cognate antigen is unknown.

Trimming stripped 5 bases from V and 4 bases from J, with 15 bases between. The CDR3 has 14 residues. Germline CDR1 and CDR2: MNHNS and SASEGT. The PCR used 60 Vbeta and 13 Jbeta primers. Some clones are missing from TCRdb's copy, which holds only in-frame ones; the method was immunoSEQ multiplex PCR. The table records about 120,000 clones, 75% to 90% of them present only once. The chain carries TRBV6-1 and TRBJ2-7, with D perhaps TRBD2 (5 bases). The source material was PBMCs. This clonotype was sampled from a man aged 35 to 55 in good health and CMV-seronegative. CDR3 in DNA: TGTGCCAGCAGTTCCTCCTTGAGGAGGTACGAGCAGTACTTC. This encodes CASSSSLRRYEQYF.